This is a list of T cell receptor beta chains from one sample in a study of control samples from healthy donors and cancer patients. Using immunoSEQ multiplex PCR, the repertoire was profiled, and TCRdb retains in-frame clones only, with some absent. Here the sample spans about 130,000 clones, 70% to 90% being singletons. Source material: blood. These TCRs come from a man aged 45 to 65 in good health. The CDR3 runs from the conserved cysteine through the conserved F or W. D genes are given only for firm matches. Some rows mark clone size as missing; the rest say once, few, many or name a class of expanded clone.

size	D	V	J	CDR3	DNA
NA	NA	TRBV9	TRBJ1-3	CASSVTVGTGNTIYF	TGTGCCAGCAGCGTGACAGTCGGTACGGGAAACACCATATATTTT
NA	NA	TRBV11-2	TRBJ1-6	CASSSRDRSRASPLHF	TGTGCCAGCAGCTCCCGTGACCGCTCTCGGGCTTCACCCCTCCACTTT
NA	NA	TRBV11-3	TRBJ1-3	CASSFGSPGSGNTIYF	TGTGCCAGCAGCTTTGGATCGCCGGGCTCTGGAAACACCATATATTTT
NA	TRBD1	TRBV9	TRBJ1-4	CASSVEGQADEKLFF	TGTGCCAGCAGCGTAGAGGGACAGGCCGATGAAAAACTGTTTTTT
NA	TRBD1	TRBV2	TRBJ2-7	CASSGQAGEQYF	TGTGCCAGCTCGGGACAGGCTGGCGAGCAGTACTTC
NA	NA	TRBV4-1	TRBJ2-7	CASSQVGRDHEQYF	TGCGCCAGCAGCCAAGTGGGCAGGGACCACGAGCAGTACTTC
once	TRBD1	TRBV6-7	TRBJ1-2	CASSKRGTGVVKGYTF	TGTGCCAGCAGTAAGAGGGGGACAGGGGTTGTGAAGGGCTACACCTTC
once	NA	TRBV3-1/TRBV3-2	TRBJ2-2	CASSQERGWNTGELFF	TGTGCCAGCAGCCAGGAACGGGGATGGAACACCGGGGAGCTGTTTTTT
NA	TRBD1	TRBV2	TRBJ1-2	CASAGQGVYGYTF	TGTGCCAGCGCGGGACAGGGGGTCTATGGCTACACCTTC
NA	NA	TRBV6-5	TRBJ1-1	CASTPSRVGGEAFF	TGTGCCAGCACCCCCTCTCGGGTTGGCGGTGAAGCTTTCTTT
NA	NA	TRBV11-2	TRBJ1-2	CASSLDRTRGYTF	TGTGCCAGCAGCTTAGATAGGACCAGGGGCTACACCTTC
NA	NA	TRBV29-1	TRBJ2-3	CSVEGRGFGTDTQYF	TGCAGCGTTGAAGGCCGGGGCTTTGGCACAGATACGCAGTATTTT
NA	NA	TRBV18	TRBJ2-1	CASSLQYNNEQFF	TGTGCCAGCTCCCTCCAATACAACAATGAGCAGTTCTTC
NA	NA	TRBV4-2	TRBJ2-7	CASSQDRTYEQYF	TGTGCCAGCAGCCAAGACAGAACCTACGAGCAGTACTTC
few	NA	TRBV2	TRBJ2-7	CASREGMGEQYF	TGTGCCAGCAGGGAGGGCATGGGCGAGCAGTACTTC
NA	NA	TRBV18	TRBJ2-6	CASSPGHTSPTGANVLTF	TGTGCCAGCTCACCCGGACACACCTCACCGACTGGGGCCAACGTCCTGACTTTC
once	NA	TRBV11-2	TRBJ2-2	CASSLTASTGELFF	TGTGCCAGCAGTTTGACAGCCAGCACCGGGGAGCTGTTTTTT
once	NA	TRBV11-1	TRBJ2-1	CASSLAQYNEQFF	TGTGCCAGCAGCTTAGCGCAGTACAATGAGCAGTTCTTC
NA	NA	TRBV4-1	TRBJ1-4	CASSQVFPGLANEKLFF	TGCGCCAGCAGCCAAGTATTCCCAGGTTTGGCTAATGAAAAACTGTTTTTT
NA	NA	TRBV28	TRBJ2-2	CASRGRDTGELFF	TGTGCCAGCAGGGGACGAGACACCGGGGAGCTGTTTTTT
NA	NA	TRBV7-9	TRBJ1-4	CASSDSGEKLFF	TGTGCCAGCAGTGATTCGGGGGAAAAACTGTTTTTT
NA	NA	TRBV12-3/TRBV12-4	TRBJ1-1	CASSSIGNTEAFF	TGTGCCAGCAGTTCTATAGGCAACACTGAAGCTTTCTTT
NA	NA	TRBV24-1	TRBJ1-2	CATSDGPNYGYTF	TGTGCCACCAGTGACGGCCCAAACTATGGCTACACCTTC
NA	NA	TRBV3-1/TRBV3-2	TRBJ1-5	CASSQTGQHNQPQHF	TGTGCCAGCAGCCAAACAGGGCAGCACAATCAGCCCCAGCATTTT
NA	NA	TRBV19	TRBJ2-3	CASNRGSDTQYF	TGTGCCAGTAACCGAGGATCAGATACGCAGTATTTT
few	TRBD2	TRBV11-2	TRBJ2-3	CASSRLAGEGTQYF	TGTGCCAGCAGCCGACTAGCGGGGGAGGGCACGCAGTATTTT
NA	NA	TRBV11-2	TRBJ2-5	CASSPRGAGETQYF	TGTGCCAGCAGCCCGAGGGGGGCCGGTGAGACCCAGTACTTC
NA	NA	TRBV28	TRBJ2-5	CASSFGETQYF	TGTGCCAGCAGTTTTGGAGAGACCCAGTACTTC
few	NA	TRBV28	TRBJ2-1	CASLEGRDASYNEQFF	TGTGCCAGCTTAGAGGGCAGGGACGCATCGTACAATGAGCAGTTCTTC
NA	NA	TRBV4-2	TRBJ2-7	CASSQEPGTGPREQYF	TGTGCCAGCAGCCAAGAACCGGGGACTGGGCCTCGGGAGCAGTACTTC
few	NA	TRBV9	TRBJ2-3	CASSVGRVTDTQYF	TGTGCCAGCAGCGTAGGTCGGGTCACAGATACGCAGTATTTT
NA	NA	TRBV28	TRBJ2-7	CASSSLLGSAYEQYF	TGTGCCAGCAGTTCCCTCTTAGGGAGCGCCTACGAGCAGTACTTC
NA	NA	TRBV28	TRBJ2-5	CASSFALGPNQETQYF	TGTGCCAGCAGTTTTGCTCTGGGGCCGAACCAAGAGACCCAGTACTTC
medium-sized	NA	TRBV21-1	TRBJ2-7	CASSNGRGDSYEQYF	TGTGCCAGCAGCAATGGGCGGGGGGACTCCTACGAGCAGTACTTC
NA	NA	TRBV3-1/TRBV3-2	TRBJ1-2	CASRFGGSRDGYTF	TGTGCCAGCAGATTCGGGGGGAGTAGGGATGGCTACACCTTC
NA	NA	TRBV2	TRBJ2-5	CASGGVLAVETQYF	TGTGCCAGCGGAGGTGTGCTAGCTGTTGAGACCCAGTACTTC
NA	NA	TRBV7-9	TRBJ1-3	CASSSRNSGNTIYF	TGTGCCAGCAGCTCTAGAAACTCTGGAAACACCATATATTTT
NA	NA	TRBV5-6	TRBJ2-7	CASSLAGAALEQYF	TGTGCCAGCAGCTTGGCCGGGGCAGCGTTGGAGCAGTACTTC